This T cell receptor beta chain was profiled in a study of blood T cell repertoires in COVID-19. Sequencing was performed with immunoSEQ multiplex PCR; in TCRdb, only in-frame clones are kept and a portion is missing. Altogether a few hundred thousand clones are present, roughly 88% being singletons, with the ten largest covering around 1.9%. The J segment lost 4 bases and the V segment lost 0 bases, leaving 4 bases of the junction unmatched. The CDR3 sequence is 16 residues long. The V gene's germline CDR1 is LNHNV and CDR2 YYDKDF (reference sequence). The rearrangement uses TRBV15 and TRBJ2-7; 12 bases agree with TRBD2. The sample was PBMCs or T cells enriched from blood (not recorded which). This clonotype was sampled from a woman between 40 and 55 years old who had recovered from COVID-19. The CDR3 is CATSRDLAGGWYEQYF. Written as DNA, the CDR3 is TGTGCCACCAGCAGAGATCTAGCGGGAGGGTGGTACGAGCAGTACTTC.